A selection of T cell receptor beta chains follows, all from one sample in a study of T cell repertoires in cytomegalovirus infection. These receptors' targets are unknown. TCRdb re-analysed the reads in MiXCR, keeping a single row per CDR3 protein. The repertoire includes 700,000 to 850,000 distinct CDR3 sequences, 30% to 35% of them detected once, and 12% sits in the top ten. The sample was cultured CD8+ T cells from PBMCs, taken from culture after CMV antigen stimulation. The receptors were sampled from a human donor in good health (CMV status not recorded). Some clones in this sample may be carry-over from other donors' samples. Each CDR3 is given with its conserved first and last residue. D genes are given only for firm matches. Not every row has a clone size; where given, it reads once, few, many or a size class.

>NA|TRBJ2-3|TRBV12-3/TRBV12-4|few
TGTGCCAGCACCCGCGATACGCAGTATTTT
CASTRDTQYF
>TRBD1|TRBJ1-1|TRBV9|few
TGTGCCAGCAGCGTGAGGGACAGGGGCGCCTCTGAAGCTTTCTTT
CASSVRDRGASEAFF
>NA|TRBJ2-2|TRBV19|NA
TGTGCCAGTAGTATAGATCTTTGGACGGCCAACACCGGGGAGCTGTTTTTT
CASSIDLWTANTGELFF
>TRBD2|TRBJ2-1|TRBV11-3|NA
TGTGCCAGCAGCTTAGTAGCGGGGGCCGTGGGGAATGAGCAGTTCTTC
CASSLVAGAVGNEQFF
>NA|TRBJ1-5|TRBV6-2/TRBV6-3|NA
TGTGTCAGCAGTTACGGGGGCCCGCAGCCCCAGCATTTT
CVSSYGGPQPQHF
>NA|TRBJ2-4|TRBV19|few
TGTGCCAGTAGCCAGCCTGAGGGACGGCGAAACATTCAGTACTTC
CASSQPEGRRNIQYF
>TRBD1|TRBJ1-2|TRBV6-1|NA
TGTGCCAGCAGTGAAAGGTCCCGGGACAGGGGCCACTATGGCTACACCTTC
CASSERSRDRGHYGYTF
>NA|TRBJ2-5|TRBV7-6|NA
TGTGCCAGCAGCTTCCGGGATTTTAAGGGAGAGACCCAGTACTTC
CASSFRDFKGETQYF
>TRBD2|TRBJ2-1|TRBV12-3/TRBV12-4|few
TGTGCCAGCAGCCCTTGGGGCGGGGGTGGCAATGAGCAGTTCTTC
CASSPWGGGGNEQFF
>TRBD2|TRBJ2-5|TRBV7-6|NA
TGTGCCAGCAGCTTAGGGGCTTGGGGGGGAGAGACCCAGTACTTC
CASSLGAWGGETQYF
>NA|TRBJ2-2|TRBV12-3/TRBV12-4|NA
TGTGCCAGCAGTTTCCCTGATGCGAACACCGGGGAGCTGTTTTTT
CASSFPDANTGELFF
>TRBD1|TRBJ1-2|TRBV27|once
TGTGCCAGCAGTTTAAGGCGGACAGGTGGCGGAGGCTACACCTTC
CASSLRRTGGGGYTF
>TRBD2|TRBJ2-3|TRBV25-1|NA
TGTGCCAGCAGTGCGGGACTAGCGGGGGGTGTGGCAGATACGCAGTATTTT
CASSAGLAGGVADTQYF
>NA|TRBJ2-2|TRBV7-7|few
TGTGCTAGCAGCCCGGGGCTCCACCGCGCCGGGGAGCTGTTTTTT
CASSPGLHRAGELFF
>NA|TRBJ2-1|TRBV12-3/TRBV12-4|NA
TGTGCCAGCAGCCTTGGACAGGGAGGGTCGCACAATGAGCAGTTCTTC
CASSLGQGGSHNEQFF
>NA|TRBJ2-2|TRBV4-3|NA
TGCGCCAGCAGCCATATTACCGGGGAGCTGTTTTTT
CASSHITGELFF
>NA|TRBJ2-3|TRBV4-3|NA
TGCGCCAGCAGCCAAGAGGACACAGATACGCAGTATTTT
CASSQEDTDTQYF
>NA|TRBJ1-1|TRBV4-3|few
TGCGCCAGCAGTTTTCATGACACTGGGGGAGCTTTCTTT
CASSFHDTGGAFF